This T cell receptor (beta chain) was recorded in a study of human thymus T cells. General observations from the study: Thymic repertoires overlap heavily among unrelated individuals, related research has reported. Biased V and J segment usage appeared in thymus and peripheral blood.

Sequenced by immunoSEQ multiplex PCR; TCRdb stores in-frame clones only, minus some. The data show about 78,000 clones, roughly 96% seen once. Resections from corrective heart surgery provided thymus tissue. Donor material was obtained from healthy Finnish infants undergoing corrective surgery for congenital heart defects. Note on this clone: Its antigen is currently unknown.

The sequence was obtained from a boy younger than two with a congenital heart defect but otherwise immunologically healthy. Input material: thymus tissue.

In DNA form, the CDR3 reads TGCGCCAGCACGTCTTCCCAGGGATTGAGTGAAGCTTTCTTT. Amino acid sequence: CASTSSQGLSEAFF. The chain recombines TRBV4-3 with TRBJ1-1; perhaps TRBD1 as D (5 bases). The germline V gene has CDR1 LGHNA and CDR2 YSLEER. There are 14 residues in the CDR3. The V gene lost 7 bases and the J gene lost 7 bases, with 19 bases spanning the gap.